This T cell receptor (beta chain) was identified during a study of T cells after yellow fever vaccination. Study outcomes and limitations: Contamination of FACS-sorted repertoires by abundant clonotypes from the bulk population could occur. Primary-vaccination clones mostly resurfaced post-booster (nearly 97% CD4, roughly 90% CD8).

MiXCR was run by TCRdb on the 5' RACE reads, yielding one entry per CDR3 protein. This table has 620,000 or so distinct CDR3 sequences, less than 20% appearing once. This CDR3 comprises 19 residues. With V trimmed by 0 bases and J by 2 bases, 13 bases remained unmatched. From germline, CDR1 is LGHNA and CDR2 YSLEER. Regarding this clonotype: The target antigen is unknown.

Sequencing used PBMCs, obtained less than 6 days after the first yellow fever vaccination. This receptor was taken from a man aged 18 to 35 who received the YFV17D yellow fever vaccine. This chain connects TRBV4-3 to TRBJ1-1, with TRBD1 matching 9 bases. The CDR3 sequence: CASSQERPGQGSGNTEAFF. Written as DNA, the CDR3 is TGCGCCAGCAGCCAAGAAAGACCGGGACAGGGCTCGGGAAACACTGAAGCTTTCTTT.